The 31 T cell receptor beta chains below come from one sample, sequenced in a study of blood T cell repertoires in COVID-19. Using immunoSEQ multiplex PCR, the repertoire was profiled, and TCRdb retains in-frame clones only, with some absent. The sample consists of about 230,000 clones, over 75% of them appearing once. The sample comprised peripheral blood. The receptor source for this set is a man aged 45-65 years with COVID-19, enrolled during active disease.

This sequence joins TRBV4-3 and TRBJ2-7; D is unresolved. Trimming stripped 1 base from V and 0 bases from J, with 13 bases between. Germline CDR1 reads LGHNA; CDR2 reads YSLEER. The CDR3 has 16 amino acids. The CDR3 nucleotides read TGCGCCAGCAGCCAAGGTCTACAGCTTAGCTCCTACGAGCAGTACTTC. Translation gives CASSQGLQLSSYEQYF.

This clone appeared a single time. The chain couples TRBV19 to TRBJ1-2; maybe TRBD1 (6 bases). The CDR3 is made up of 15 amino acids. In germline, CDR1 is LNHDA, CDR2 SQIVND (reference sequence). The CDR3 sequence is CGMTGGSEFNYGYTF. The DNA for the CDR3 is TGTGGAATGACGGGGGGCAGCGAGTTTAACTATGGCTACACCTTC. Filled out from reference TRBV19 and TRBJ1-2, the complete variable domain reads DGGITQSPKYLFRKEGQNVTLSCEQNLNHDAMYWYRQDPGQGLRLIYYSQIVNDFQKGDIAEGYSVSREKKESFPLTVTSAQKNPTAFYLCGMTGGSEFNYGYTFGSGTRLTVV.

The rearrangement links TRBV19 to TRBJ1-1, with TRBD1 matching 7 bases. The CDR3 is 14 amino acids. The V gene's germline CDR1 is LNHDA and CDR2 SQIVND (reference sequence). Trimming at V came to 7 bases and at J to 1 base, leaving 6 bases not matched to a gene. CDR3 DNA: TGTGCCAGTACTGCGACAGGGAAGAACACTGAAGCTTTCTTT. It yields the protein CASTATGKNTEAFF.

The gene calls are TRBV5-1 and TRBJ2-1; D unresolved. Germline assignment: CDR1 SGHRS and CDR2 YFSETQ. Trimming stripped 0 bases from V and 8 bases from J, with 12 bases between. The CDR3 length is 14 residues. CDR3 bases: TGCGCCAGCAGCTTGGGAGTTCGCGTAGATGAGCAGTTCTTC. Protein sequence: CASSLGVRVDEQFF.

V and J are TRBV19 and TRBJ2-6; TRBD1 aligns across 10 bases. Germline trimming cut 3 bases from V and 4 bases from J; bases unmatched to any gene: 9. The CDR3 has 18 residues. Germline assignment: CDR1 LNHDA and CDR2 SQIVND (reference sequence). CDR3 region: CASSITRQGARGANVLTF. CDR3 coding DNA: TGTGCCAGTAGTATCACGAGACAGGGGGCACGAGGGGCCAACGTCCTGACTTTC.

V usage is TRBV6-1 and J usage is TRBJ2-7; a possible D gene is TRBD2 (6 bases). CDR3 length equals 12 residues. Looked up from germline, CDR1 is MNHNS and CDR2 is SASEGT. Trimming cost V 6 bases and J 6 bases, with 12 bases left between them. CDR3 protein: CASSRVGGEQYF. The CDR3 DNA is TGTGCCAGCAGCAGGGTGGGGGGCGAGCAGTACTTC.

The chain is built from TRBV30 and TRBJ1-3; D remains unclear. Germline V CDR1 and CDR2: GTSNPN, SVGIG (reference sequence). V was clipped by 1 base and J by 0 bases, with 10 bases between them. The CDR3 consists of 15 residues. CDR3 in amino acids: CAWSAVQDSGNTIYF. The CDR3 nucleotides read TGTGCCTGGAGTGCGGTTCAGGACTCTGGAAACACCATATATTTT.

CDR3 in amino acids: CASSLGGQYNGAFF. The CDR3 DNA reads TGTGCCAGCAGCTTAGGAGGACAGTACAATGGGGCTTTCTTT. V usage is TRBV13 and J usage is TRBJ1-1; D perhaps matches TRBD1 (6 bases). V was trimmed by 0 bases and J by 11 bases, leaving 16 bases between them. The CDR3 has 14 residues. Germline V CDR1 and CDR2: PRHDT, FYEKMQ (reference sequence).

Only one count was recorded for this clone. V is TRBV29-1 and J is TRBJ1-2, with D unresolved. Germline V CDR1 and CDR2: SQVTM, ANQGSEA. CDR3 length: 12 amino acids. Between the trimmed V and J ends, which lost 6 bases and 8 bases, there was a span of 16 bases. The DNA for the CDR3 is TGCAGCGTCGGCGAGGGATTCGGCGGCTACACCTTC. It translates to CSVGEGFGGYTF.

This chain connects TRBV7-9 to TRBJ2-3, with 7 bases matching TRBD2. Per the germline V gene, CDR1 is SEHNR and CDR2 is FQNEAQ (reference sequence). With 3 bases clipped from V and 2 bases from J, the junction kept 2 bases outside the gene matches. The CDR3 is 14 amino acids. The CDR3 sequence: CASSLGGFTDTQYF. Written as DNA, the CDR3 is TGTGCCAGCAGCTTGGGGGGGTTCACAGATACGCAGTATTTT.

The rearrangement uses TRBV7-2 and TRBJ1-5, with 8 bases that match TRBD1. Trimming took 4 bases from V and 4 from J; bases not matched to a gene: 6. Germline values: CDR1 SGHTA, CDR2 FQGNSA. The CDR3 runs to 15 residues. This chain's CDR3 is CASSSTGVGNQPQHF. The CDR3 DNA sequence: TGTGCCAGCAGCTCGACAGGGGTTGGGAATCAGCCCCAGCATTTT.

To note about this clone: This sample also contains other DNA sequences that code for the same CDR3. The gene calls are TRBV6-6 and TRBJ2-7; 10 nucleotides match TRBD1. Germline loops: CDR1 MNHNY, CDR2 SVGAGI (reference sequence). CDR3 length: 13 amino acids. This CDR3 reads CASPRDRGAEQYF. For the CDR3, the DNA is TGTGCTAGCCCCCGGGACAGGGGCGCCGAGCAGTACTTC.

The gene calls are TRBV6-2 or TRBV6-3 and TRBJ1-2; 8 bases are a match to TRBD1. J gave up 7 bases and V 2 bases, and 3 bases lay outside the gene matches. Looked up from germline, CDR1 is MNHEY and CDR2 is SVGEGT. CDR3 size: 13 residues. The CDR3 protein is CASSYNRGAGYTF. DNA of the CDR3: TGTGCCAGCAGTTACAACAGGGGGGCTGGCTACACCTTC.

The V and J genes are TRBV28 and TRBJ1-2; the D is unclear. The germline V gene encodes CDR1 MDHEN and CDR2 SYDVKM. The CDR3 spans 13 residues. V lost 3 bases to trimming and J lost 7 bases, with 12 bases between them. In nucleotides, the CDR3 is TGTGCCAGCAGTTTGACTACAGTCCCTGGCTACACCTTC. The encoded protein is CASSLTTVPGYTF.

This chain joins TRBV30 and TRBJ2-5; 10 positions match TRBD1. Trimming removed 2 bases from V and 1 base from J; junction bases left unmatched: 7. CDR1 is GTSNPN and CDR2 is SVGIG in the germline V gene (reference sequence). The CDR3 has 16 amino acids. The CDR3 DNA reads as TGTGCCTGGAGTCCCAGGGGACAGGGGCTCCAAGAGACCCAGTACTTC. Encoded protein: CAWSPRGQGLQETQYF.

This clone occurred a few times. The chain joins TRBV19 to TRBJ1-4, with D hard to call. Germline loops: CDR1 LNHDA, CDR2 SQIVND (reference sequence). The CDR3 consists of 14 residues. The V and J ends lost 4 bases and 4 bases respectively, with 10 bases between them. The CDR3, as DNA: TGTGCCAGTAGTACCATACGACATAATGAAAAACTGTTTTTT. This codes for CASSTIRHNEKLFF.

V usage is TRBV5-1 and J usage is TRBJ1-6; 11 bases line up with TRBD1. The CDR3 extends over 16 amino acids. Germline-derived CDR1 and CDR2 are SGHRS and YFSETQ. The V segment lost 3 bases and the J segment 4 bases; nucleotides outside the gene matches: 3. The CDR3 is CASSSGQGVYNSPLHF. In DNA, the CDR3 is TGCGCCAGCAGCTCGGGACAGGGGGTATATAATTCACCCCTCCACTTT.

The CDR3 DNA follows: TGTGCCAGCAGCGTAACAAGCTCCTATAATTCACCCCTCCACTTT. Amino acids: CASSVTSSYNSPLHF. The chain has TRBV7-2 and TRBJ1-6, with no clear D. The CDR3 loop spans 15 amino acids. The V gene's germline CDR1 is SGHTA and CDR2 FQGNSA. V was clipped by 5 bases and J by 0 bases, with 8 bases between them.

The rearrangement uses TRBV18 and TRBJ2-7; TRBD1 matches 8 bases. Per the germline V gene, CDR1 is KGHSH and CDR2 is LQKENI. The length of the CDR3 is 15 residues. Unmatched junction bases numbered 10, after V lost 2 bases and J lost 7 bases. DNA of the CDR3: TGTGCCAGCTCACCAGGGACAGGAATTCAATCGGAGCAGTACTTC. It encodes CASSPGTGIQSEQYF.

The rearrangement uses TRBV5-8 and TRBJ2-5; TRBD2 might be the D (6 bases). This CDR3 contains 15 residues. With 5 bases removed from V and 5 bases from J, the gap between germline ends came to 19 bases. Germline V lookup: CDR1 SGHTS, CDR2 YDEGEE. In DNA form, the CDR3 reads TGTGCCAGCAGGGAGGGGTTCCTCCAGCGGGAGACCCAGTACTTC. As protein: CASREGFLQRETQYF. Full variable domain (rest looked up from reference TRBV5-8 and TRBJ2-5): EAGVTQSPTHLIKTRGQQATLRCSPISGHTSVYWYQQALGLGLQFLLWYDEGEERNRGNFPPRFSGRQFPNYSSELNVNALELEDSALYLCASREGFLQRETQYFGPGTRLLVL.

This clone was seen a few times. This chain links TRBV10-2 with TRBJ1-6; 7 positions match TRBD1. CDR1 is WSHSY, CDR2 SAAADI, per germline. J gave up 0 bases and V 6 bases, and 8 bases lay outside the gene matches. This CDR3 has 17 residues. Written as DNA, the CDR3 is TGCGCCAGCAGCGAGGGGGCCCTGAGCTCCTATAATTCACCCCTCCACTTT. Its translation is CASSEGALSSYNSPLHF.

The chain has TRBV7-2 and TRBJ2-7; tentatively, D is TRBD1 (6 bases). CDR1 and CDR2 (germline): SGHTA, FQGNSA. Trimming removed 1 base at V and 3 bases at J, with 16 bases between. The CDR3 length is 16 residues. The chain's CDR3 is CASSLDGDNLVYEQYF. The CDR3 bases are TGTGCCAGCAGCTTAGATGGGGACAACCTGGTCTACGAGCAGTACTTC.

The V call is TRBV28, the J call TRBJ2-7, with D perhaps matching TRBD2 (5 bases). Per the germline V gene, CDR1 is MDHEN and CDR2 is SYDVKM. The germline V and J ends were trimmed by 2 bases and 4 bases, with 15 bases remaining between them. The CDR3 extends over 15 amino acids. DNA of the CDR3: TGTGCCAGCAGTTTACATGTGGGCACGGGATACGAGCAGTACTTC. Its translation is CASSLHVGTGYEQYF.

CDR3 coding DNA: TGTGCCAGCAGTTTAGCTGGAGGAAGGAATCAGCCCCAGCATTTT. Its translation is CASSLAGGRNQPQHF. The genes are TRBV28 and TRBJ1-5, with unresolved D. Trimming took 2 bases from V and 4 from J, leaving 12 bases between them. The length of the CDR3 is 15 residues. The V gene's germline CDR1 is MDHEN and CDR2 SYDVKM.

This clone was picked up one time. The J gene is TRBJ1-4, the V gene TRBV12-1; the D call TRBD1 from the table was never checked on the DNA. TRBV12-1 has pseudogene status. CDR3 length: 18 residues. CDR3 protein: CASSFGVVRGTGGEKLFF. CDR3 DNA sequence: TGTGCCAGCAGCTTTGGGGTCGTCCGTGGGACAGGGGGTGAAAAACTGTTTTTT.

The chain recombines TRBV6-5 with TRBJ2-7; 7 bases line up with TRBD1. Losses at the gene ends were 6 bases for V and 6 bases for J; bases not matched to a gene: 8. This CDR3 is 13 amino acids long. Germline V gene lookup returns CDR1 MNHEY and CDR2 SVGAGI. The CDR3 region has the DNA TGTGCCAGCAGGAAGGGACAGTTTTCCGAGCAGTACTTC. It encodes CASRKGQFSEQYF.

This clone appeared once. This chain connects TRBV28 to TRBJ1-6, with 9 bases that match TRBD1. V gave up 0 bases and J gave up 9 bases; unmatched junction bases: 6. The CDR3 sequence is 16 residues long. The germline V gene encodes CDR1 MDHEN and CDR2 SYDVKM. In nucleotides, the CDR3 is TGTGCCAGCAGTTTATGGAGGGACAGGGAAGGTTCACCCCTCCACTTT. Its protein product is CASSLWRDREGSPLHF.

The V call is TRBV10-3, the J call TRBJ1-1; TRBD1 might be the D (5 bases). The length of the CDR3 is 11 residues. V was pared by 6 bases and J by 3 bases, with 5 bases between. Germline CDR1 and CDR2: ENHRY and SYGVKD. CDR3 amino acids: CAIRQDTEAFF. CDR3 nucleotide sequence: TGTGCCATCAGACAGGACACTGAAGCTTTCTTT.

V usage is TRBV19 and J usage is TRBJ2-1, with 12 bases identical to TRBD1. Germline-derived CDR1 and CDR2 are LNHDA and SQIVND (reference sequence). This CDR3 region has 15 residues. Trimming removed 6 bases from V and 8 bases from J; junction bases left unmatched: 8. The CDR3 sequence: CASRSPGQGAYEQFF. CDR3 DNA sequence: TGTGCCAGTAGATCTCCGGGACAGGGGGCATATGAGCAGTTCTTC.

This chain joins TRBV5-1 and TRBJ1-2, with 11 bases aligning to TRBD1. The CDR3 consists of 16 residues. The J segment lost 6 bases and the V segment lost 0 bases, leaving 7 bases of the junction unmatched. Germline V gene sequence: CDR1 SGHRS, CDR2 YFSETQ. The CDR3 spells CASSLEVGQGGHGYTF. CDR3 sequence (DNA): TGCGCCAGCAGCTTGGAAGTGGGACAGGGGGGTCATGGCTACACCTTC.

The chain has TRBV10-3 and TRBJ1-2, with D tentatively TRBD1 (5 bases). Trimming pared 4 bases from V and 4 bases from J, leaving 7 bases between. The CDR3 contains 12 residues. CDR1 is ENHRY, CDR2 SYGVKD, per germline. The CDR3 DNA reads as TGTGCCATCAGTGGAGACAGCTATGGCTACACCTTC. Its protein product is CAISGDSYGYTF.